These 10 T cell receptor beta chains came from one sample sequenced in a study of radiotherapy plus CTLA-4 blockade in lung cancer. The assay was immunoSEQ multiplex PCR, and TCRdb's table has in-frame clones only and misses some. The sample has 62,000 or so clones, less than 80% seen once. Sequenced material: peripheral blood, taken from a patient treated with radiotherapy plus ipilimumab. Receptors originate from a human donor with non-small cell lung cancer who had a complete response to radiotherapy plus ipilimumab.

The chain is built from TRBV28 and TRBJ1-4, with D maybe TRBD1 (6 bases). CDR1 and CDR2 (germline): MDHEN, SYDVKM. The V gene lost 6 bases and the J gene lost 8 bases, with 16 bases spanning the gap. This CDR3 contains 14 residues. CDR3 bases: TGTGCCAGCAGCCTGAGGGGGGTTAGGGAAAAACTGTTTTTT. As protein: CASSLRGVREKLFF.

The chain employs TRBV25-1 and TRBJ2-2, with D uncertain. The CDR3 has 11 amino acids. Trimming left V 8 bases short and J 2 bases short, with 3 bases between. Germline V gene data show CDR1 as MGHDK and CDR2 as SYGVNS. For the CDR3, the DNA is TGTGCCAGCCAAAACACCGGGGAGCTGTTTTTT. It yields the protein CASQNTGELFF.

This chain joins TRBV19 and TRBJ2-1, with 13 nucleotides matching TRBD2. This CDR3 contains 15 residues. Germline assignment: CDR1 LNHDA and CDR2 SQIVND (reference sequence). Trimming took 5 bases from V and 8 from J; bases not matched to a gene: 6. CDR3 nucleotide sequence: TGTGCCAGTAGTTTACTAGCGGGAGGGGGCGATGAGCAGTTCTTC. It yields the protein CASSLLAGGGDEQFF.

The count of this clone is one. This chain uses TRBV28 with TRBJ1-6, with D tentatively TRBD1 (5 bases). Germline loops: CDR1 MDHEN, CDR2 SYDVKM. V gave up 7 bases and J gave up 7 bases, with 17 bases separating them. CDR3 length equals 15 residues. CDR3 in DNA: TGTGCCAGCACCCCCCCGGGACGGCTGAATTCACCCCTCCACTTT. Amino acids: CASTPPGRLNSPLHF.

In regard to this clone: Distinct nucleotide sequences in the sample also encode this CDR3. J is TRBJ2-7 and V is TRBV18, with a tentative D call TRBD2 (5 bases). CDR1 and CDR2 (germline): KGHSH, LQKENI. V lost 3 bases and J 0 bases, leaving 6 bases between the germline ends. This CDR3 comprises 13 residues. CDR3 nucleotides: TGTGCCAGCTCACCGGGGAGCTCCTACGAGCAGTACGTC. Encoded protein: CASSPGSSYEQYV.

The chain is built from TRBV7-9 and TRBJ2-1; no definite D call. The germline V gene encodes CDR1 SEHNR and CDR2 FQNEAQ (reference sequence). Trimming cost V 1 base and J 8 bases, with 3 bases left between them. The CDR3 has 11 amino acids. CDR3: CASSLVDEQFF. Here the CDR3 DNA reads TGTGCCAGCAGCTTAGTGGATGAGCAGTTCTTC.

The chain employs TRBV5-1 and TRBJ1-4; perhaps TRBD1 as D (5 bases). The length of the CDR3 is 16 residues. V was cut by 0 bases and J by 0 bases, with 9 bases left in between. The V gene's germline CDR1 is SGHRS and CDR2 YFSETQ. The CDR3 is CASSLGGGATNEKLFF. The CDR3 bases are TGCGCCAGCAGCTTGGGGGGCGGTGCAACTAATGAAAAACTGTTTTTT.

The rearrangement uses TRBV27 and TRBJ2-7, with 7 bases identical to TRBD2. Germline V gives CDR1 MNHEY, CDR2 SMNVEV (reference sequence). V lost 5 bases, J lost 3 bases, and 16 bases stayed unmatched. CDR3 length: 17 residues. The CDR3 reads CASSPLNIGAGNYEQYF. The CDR3 DNA reads as TGTGCCAGCAGTCCCTTGAATATCGGAGCGGGAAACTACGAGCAGTACTTC.

The chain uses TRBV27 and TRBJ1-3; D gene ambiguous. The CDR3 runs 15 residues. CDR1 is MNHEY, CDR2 SMNVEV, per germline (reference sequence). V lost 3 bases and J 3 bases, leaving 12 bases between the germline ends. The CDR3 spells CASSLRMRGGNTIYF. CDR3 sequence (DNA): TGTGCCAGCAGTTTGAGAATGCGGGGTGGAAACACCATATATTTT.

V and J are TRBV28 and TRBJ2-4; no firm D call. The germline CDR1 and CDR2 sequences are MDHEN and SYDVKM. The CDR3 contains 14 residues. V was trimmed by 6 bases and J by 0 bases, leaving 9 bases between them. Here the CDR3 reads CASSLHKAKNIQYF. CDR3 in DNA: TGTGCCAGCAGCCTTCACAAAGCCAAAAACATTCAGTACTTC.